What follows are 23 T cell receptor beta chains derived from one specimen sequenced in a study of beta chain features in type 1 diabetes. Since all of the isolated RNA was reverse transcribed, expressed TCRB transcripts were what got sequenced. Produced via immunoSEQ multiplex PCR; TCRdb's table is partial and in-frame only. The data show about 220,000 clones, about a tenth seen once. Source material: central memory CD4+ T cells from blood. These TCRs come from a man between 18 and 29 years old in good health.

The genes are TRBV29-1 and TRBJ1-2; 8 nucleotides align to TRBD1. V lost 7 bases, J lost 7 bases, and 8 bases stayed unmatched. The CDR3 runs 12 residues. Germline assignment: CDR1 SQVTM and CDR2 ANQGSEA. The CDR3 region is CSGGQGQGGYTF. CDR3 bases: TGCAGCGGTGGACAGGGTCAGGGTGGCTACACCTTC.

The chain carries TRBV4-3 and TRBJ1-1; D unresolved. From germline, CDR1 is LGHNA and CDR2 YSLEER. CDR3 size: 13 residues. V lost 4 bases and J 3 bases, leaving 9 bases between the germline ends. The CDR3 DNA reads TGCGCCAGCAGCCGGGGAGGAGACACTGAAGCTTTCTTT. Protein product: CASSRGGDTEAFF.

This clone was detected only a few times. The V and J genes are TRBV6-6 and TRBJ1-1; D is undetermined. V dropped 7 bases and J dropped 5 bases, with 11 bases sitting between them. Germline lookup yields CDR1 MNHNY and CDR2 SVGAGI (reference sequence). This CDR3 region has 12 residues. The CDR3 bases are TGTGCCAGCACCAAAGAACGGACTGAAGCTTTCTTT. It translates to CASTKERTEAFF.

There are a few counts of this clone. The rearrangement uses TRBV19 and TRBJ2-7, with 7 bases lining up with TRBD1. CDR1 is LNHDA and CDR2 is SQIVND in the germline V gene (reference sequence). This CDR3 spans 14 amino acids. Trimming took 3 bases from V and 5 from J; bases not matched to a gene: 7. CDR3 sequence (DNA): TGTGCCAGTAGTATCACTCGACAGGGAAACGAGCAGTACTTC. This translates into CASSITRQGNEQYF.

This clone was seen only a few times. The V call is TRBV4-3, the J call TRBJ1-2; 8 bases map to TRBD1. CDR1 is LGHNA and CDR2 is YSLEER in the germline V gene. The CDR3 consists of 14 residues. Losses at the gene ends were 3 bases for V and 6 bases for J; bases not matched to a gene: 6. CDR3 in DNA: TGCGCCAGCAGCCACGGACAGGGCGCGGATGGCTACACCTTC. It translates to CASSHGQGADGYTF.

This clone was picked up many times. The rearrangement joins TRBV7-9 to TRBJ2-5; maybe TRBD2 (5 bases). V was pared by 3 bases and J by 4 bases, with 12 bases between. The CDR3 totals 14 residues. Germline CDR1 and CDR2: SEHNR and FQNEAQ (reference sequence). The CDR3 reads CASSFRGIAETQYF. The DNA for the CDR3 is TGTGCCAGCAGCTTCAGAGGGATCGCAGAGACCCAGTACTTC.

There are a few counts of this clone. The CDR3 DNA reads as TGTGCCAGCAGCTTAGCGGTACTAGCCGGGGAGCAGTACTTC. It translates to CASSLAVLAGEQYF. The chain carries TRBV7-2 and TRBJ2-7, with a tentative D call TRBD2 (6 bases). The germline V gene encodes CDR1 SGHTA and CDR2 FQGNSA. V shed 0 bases and J shed 7 bases, with 13 bases lying between them. CDR3 size: 14 residues.

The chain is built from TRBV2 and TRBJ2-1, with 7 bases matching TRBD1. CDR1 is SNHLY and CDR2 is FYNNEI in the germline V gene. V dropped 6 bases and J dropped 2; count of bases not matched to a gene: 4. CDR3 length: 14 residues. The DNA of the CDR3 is TGTGCCAGCAGCTGGGACAGAACCTACAATGAGCAGTTCTTC. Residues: CASSWDRTYNEQFF.

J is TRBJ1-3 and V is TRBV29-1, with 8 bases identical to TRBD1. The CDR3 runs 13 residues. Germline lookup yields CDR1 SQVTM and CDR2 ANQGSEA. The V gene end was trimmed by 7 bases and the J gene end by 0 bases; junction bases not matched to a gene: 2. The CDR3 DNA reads TGCAGCGGACAGGGGTACTCTGGAAACACCATATATTTT. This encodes CSGQGYSGNTIYF.

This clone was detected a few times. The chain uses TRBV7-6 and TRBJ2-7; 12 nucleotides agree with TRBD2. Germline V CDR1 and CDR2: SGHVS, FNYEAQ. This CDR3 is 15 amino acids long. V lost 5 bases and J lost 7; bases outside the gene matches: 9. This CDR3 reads CASSPTLGLAGEQYF. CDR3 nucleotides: TGTGCCAGCAGCCCCACTCTAGGACTAGCGGGAGAGCAGTACTTC.

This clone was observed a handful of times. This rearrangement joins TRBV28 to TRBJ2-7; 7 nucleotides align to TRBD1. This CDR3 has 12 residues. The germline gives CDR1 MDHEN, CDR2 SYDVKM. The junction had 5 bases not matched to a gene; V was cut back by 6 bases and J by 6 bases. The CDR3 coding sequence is TGTGCCAGCAGAACAGGGGCGCTCGAGCAGTACTTC. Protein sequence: CASRTGALEQYF.

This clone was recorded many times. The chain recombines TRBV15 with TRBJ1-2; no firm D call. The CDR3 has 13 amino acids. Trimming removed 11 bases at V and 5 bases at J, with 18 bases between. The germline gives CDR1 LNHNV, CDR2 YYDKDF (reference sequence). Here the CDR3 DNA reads TGTGCCGCCGCCGGTTCGGGAAATTATGGCTACACCTTC. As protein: CAAAGSGNYGYTF.

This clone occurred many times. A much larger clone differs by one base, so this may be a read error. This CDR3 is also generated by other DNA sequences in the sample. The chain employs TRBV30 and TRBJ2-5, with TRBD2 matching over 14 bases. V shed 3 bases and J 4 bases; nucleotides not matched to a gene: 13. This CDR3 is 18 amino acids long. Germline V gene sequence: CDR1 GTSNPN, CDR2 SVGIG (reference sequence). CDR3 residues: CAWRRGRRLAGGGETQYF. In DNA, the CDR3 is TGTGCCTGGAGGAGGGGGCGTCGACTAGCGGGAGGGGGAGAGACCCAGTACTTC.

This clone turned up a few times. The CDR3 sequence: CASTGTSLGDTQYF. Here the CDR3 DNA reads TGTGCCAGCACCGGGACTAGCCTTGGGGATACGCAGTATTTT. The rearrangement links TRBV2 to TRBJ2-3; 9 bases are a match to TRBD2. V shed 7 bases and J 6 bases; nucleotides not matched to a gene: 8. The CDR3 runs to 14 residues. Germline CDR1 reads SNHLY; CDR2 reads FYNNEI.

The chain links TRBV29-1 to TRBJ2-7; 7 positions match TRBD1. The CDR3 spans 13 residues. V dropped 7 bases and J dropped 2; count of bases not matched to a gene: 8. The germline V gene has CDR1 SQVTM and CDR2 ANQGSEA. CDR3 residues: CSATQGTAYEQYF. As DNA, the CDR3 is TGCAGCGCCACGCAGGGGACAGCCTACGAGCAGTACTTC.

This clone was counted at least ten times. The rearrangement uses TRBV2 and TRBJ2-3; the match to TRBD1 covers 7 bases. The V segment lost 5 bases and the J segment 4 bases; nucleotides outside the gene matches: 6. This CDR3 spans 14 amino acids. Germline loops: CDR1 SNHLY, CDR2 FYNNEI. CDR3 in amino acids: CASSFSGTADTQYF. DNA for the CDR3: TGTGCCAGCAGTTTCTCGGGGACAGCAGATACGCAGTATTTT.

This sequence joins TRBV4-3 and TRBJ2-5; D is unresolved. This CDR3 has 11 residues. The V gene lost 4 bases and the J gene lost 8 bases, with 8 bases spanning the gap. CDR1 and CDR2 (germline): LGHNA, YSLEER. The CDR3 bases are TGCGCCAGCAGCCTCGGAACTACCCAGTACTTC. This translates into CASSLGTTQYF.

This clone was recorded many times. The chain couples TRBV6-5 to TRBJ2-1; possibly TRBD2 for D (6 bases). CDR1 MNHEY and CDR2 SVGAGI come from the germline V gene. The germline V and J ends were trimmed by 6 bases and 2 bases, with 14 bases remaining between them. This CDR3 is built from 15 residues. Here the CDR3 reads CASRRDWPTYNEQFF. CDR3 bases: TGTGCCAGCAGAAGGGACTGGCCTACCTACAATGAGCAGTTCTTC.

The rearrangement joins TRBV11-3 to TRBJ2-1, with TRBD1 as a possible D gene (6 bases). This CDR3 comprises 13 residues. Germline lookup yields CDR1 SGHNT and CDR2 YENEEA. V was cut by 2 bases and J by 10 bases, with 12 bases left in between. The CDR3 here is CASSLQQGWEQFF. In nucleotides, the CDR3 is TGTGCCAGCAGCTTACAACAGGGTTGGGAGCAGTTCTTC.

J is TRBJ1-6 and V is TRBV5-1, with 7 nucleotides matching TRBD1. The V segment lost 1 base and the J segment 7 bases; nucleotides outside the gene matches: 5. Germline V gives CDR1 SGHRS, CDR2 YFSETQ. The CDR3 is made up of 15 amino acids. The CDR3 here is CASSLSTGENSPLHF. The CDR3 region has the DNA TGCGCCAGCAGCTTGTCCACAGGGGAGAATTCACCCCTCCACTTT.

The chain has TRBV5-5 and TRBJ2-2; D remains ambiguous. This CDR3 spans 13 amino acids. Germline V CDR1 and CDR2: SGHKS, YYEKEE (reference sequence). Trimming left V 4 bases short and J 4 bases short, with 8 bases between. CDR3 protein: CASSPDGTGELFF. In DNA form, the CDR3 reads TGTGCCAGCAGCCCGGACGGCACCGGGGAGCTGTTTTTT.

The CDR3 nucleotides read TGTGCCAGCAGCAACTCTGGGGGGTATGGAAACACCATATATTTT. Translation: CASSNSGGYGNTIYF. This chain links TRBV7-2 with TRBJ1-3; tentative D call: TRBD1 (5 bases). The V and J ends lost 5 bases and 3 bases respectively, with 14 bases between them. The CDR3 runs 15 residues. Germline CDR1 SGHTA, CDR2 FQGNSA.

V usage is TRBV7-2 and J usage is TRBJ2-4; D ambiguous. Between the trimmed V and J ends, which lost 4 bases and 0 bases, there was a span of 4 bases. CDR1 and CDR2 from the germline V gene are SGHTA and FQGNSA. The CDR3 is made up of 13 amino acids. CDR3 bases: TGTGCCAGCAGCTCAATAGCCAAAAACATTCAGTACTTC. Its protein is CASSSIAKNIQYF.